This TCR beta chain was recovered during a study of blood T cell repertoires in COVID-19. Profiled with immunoSEQ multiplex PCR; TCRdb holds only in-frame clones, not every one. The sample has under 200,000 clones, under 85% seen once. This CDR3 spans 15 amino acids. V trimming: 0 bases; J trimming: 6 bases; junction bases outside the gene matches: 5. In germline, CDR1 is LGHDT, CDR2 YNNKEL (reference sequence). The specimen sequenced was peripheral blood. The clonotype comes from a man in his 70s who had recovered from COVID-19. V usage is TRBV3-1 (or the pseudogene TRBV3-2) and J usage is TRBJ2-7, with 10 positions matching TRBD1. This CDR3 reads CASSQEGQGDGEQYF. The CDR3 DNA sequence: TGTGCCAGCAGCCAAGAAGGACAGGGGGATGGCGAGCAGTACTTC.